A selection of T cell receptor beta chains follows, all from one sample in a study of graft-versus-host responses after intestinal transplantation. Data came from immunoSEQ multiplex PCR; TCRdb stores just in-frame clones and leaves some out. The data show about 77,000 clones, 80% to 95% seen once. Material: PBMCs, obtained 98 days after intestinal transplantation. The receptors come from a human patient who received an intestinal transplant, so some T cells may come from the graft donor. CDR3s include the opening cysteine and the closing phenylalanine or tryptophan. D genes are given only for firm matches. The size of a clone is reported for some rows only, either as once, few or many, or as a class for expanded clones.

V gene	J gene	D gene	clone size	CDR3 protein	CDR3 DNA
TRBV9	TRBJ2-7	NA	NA	CASSVGTPPYEQYF	TGTGCCAGCAGCGTAGGGACTCCCCCCTACGAGCAGTACTTC
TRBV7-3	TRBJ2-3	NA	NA	CASSLVGTQNADTQYF	TGTGCCAGCAGCTTAGTCGGGACACAGAATGCAGATACGCAGTATTTT
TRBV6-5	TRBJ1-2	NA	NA	CASSYGLNYGYTF	TGTGCCAGCAGTTACGGGCTTAACTATGGCTACACCTTC
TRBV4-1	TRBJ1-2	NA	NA	CASSQDRVFYGYTF	TGCGCCAGCAGCCAAGACCGGGTTTTCTATGGCTACACCTTC
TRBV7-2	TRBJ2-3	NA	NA	CASSIAADTQYF	TGTGCCAGCAGCATTGCCGCAGATACGCAGTATTTT
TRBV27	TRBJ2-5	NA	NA	CASRTNQETQYF	TGTGCCAGCAGAACAAACCAAGAGACCCAGTACTTC
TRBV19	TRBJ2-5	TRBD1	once	CASTDRGRTETQYF	TGTGCCAGTACCGACAGGGGGCGCACAGAGACCCAGTACTTC
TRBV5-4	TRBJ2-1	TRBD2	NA	CASSSLTSGVNEQFF	TGTGCCAGCAGCTCCCTGACTAGCGGGGTCAATGAGCAGTTCTTC
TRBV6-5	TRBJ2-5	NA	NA	CASRDSRGGTQYF	TGTGCCAGCAGGGACAGTCGGGGAGGGACCCAGTACTTC
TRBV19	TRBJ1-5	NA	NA	CASSIEGGQRQPQHF	TGTGCCAGTAGTATAGAGGGGGGGCAGAGACAGCCCCAGCATTTT
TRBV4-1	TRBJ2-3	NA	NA	CASSQEGVRGDTQYF	TGCGCCAGCAGCCAAGAAGGAGTCCGAGGAGATACGCAGTATTTT
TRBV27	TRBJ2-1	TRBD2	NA	CASSMPGLAGEHYYNEQFF	TGTGCCAGCAGTATGCCGGGACTAGCGGGAGAACACTACTACAATGAGCAGTTCTTC
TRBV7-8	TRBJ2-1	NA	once	CASILNWITHNEQFF	TGTGCCAGCATCCTAAACTGGATTACCCACAATGAGCAGTTCTTC
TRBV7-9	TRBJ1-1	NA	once	CASSIQGGMNTEAFF	TGTGCCAGCAGCATACAGGGAGGCATGAACACTGAAGCTTTCTTT
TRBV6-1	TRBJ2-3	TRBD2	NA	CASAASGGSTDTQYF	TGTGCCAGCGCAGCTAGCGGGGGGAGCACAGATACGCAGTATTTT
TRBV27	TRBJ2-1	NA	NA	CASSRLSSYNEQFF	TGTGCCAGCAGCAGATTGAGCTCCTACAATGAGCAGTTCTTC
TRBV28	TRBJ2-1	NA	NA	CASSLTTAEQFF	TGTGCCAGCAGTTTAACGACGGCTGAGCAGTTCTTC
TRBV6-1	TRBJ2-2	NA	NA	CASSEALEGGSTGELFF	TGTGCCAGCAGTGAAGCGCTGGAAGGGGGGAGCACCGGGGAGCTGTTTTTT
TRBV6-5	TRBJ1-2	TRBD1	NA	CASSSDRDANYGYTF	TGTGCCAGCAGTAGCGACAGGGACGCTAACTATGGCTACACCTTC
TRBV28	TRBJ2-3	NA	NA	CASSTFRRDHPPYTQYF	TGTGCCAGCAGCACCTTTCGGAGGGACCACCCGCCATATACGCAGTATTTT
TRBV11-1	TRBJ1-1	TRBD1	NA	CASSPKSTGANTEAFF	TGTGCCAGCAGCCCCAAAAGTACAGGGGCGAACACTGAAGCTTTCTTT
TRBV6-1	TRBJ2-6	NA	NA	CASRGPGANVLTF	TGTGCCAGCCGGGGGCCAGGGGCCAACGTCCTGACTTTC
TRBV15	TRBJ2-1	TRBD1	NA	CATSRDMGQGVGEQFF	TGTGCCACCAGCAGAGATATGGGACAGGGGGTCGGTGAGCAGTTCTTC
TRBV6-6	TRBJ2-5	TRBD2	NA	CASSSPREVGTQYF	TGTGCCAGCAGTTCACCCCGGGAGGTGGGGACCCAGTACTTC
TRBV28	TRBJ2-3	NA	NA	CASSLTVKGGGDTQYF	TGTGCCAGCAGTTTAACAGTTAAAGGTGGAGGCGATACGCAGTATTTT
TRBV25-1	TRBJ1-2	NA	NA	CASSEFYRDGDFYGYTF	TGTGCCAGCAGTGAATTTTACCGGGACGGGGATTTCTATGGCTACACCTTC
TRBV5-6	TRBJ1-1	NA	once	CASSHGQNTEAFF	TGTGCCAGCAGCCACGGACAGAACACTGAAGCTTTCTTT
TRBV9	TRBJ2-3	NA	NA	CASSVEVGRTDTQYF	TGTGCCAGCAGCGTAGAGGTGGGGCGCACAGATACGCAGTATTTT
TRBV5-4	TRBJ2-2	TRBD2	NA	CASSPVSVGGRAGGELFF	TGTGCCAGCAGCCCAGTGTCGGTAGGCGGGAGGGCCGGCGGGGAGCTGTTTTTT